One sample yielded the 27 T cell receptor beta chains listed below, sequenced in a study of shared clonotypes between healthy human individuals (dated by TCRdb to about 2020). Library generation was performed with the immunoSEQ multiplex PCR assay. Entries here come from immuneACCESS through TCRdb and include only in-frame sequences with V and J called. Some clones fail to appear in such tables; in the studies checked, an unresolved V gene covers under half of the shortfall, and the cause of the remainder is unknown. This sample is represented by 650,000 to 750,000 clones; about 78% of them were singletons. 1.8% of the sample goes to the ten largest clones. The sample was memory CD4+ T cells sorted from blood. Explained via the paper, the cell subset or site label denotes: CD45RA-negative fraction. These receptors originate from a woman aged 25-40 years in good health.

This clone was recorded once. Other DNA sequences of this sample code for an identical CDR3. V is TRBV19 and J is TRBJ2-7, with D maybe TRBD2 (5 bases). CDR1 and CDR2 from the germline V gene are LNHDA and SQIVND (reference sequence). V shed 4 bases and J shed 0 bases, with 10 bases lying between them. This CDR3 has 14 residues. This CDR3 is CASSRSGSSYEQYF. For the CDR3, the DNA is TGTGCCAGTAGTAGGTCGGGAAGCTCCTACGAGCAGTACTTC.

The V call is TRBV19, the J call TRBJ2-7; no firm D call. Trimming took 7 bases from V and 3 from J, leaving 13 bases between them. The CDR3 is 13 residues long. Germline V lookup: CDR1 LNHDA, CDR2 SQIVND (reference sequence). CDR3 sequence reads: CASTASSYYEQYF. CDR3 coding DNA: TGTGCCAGTACCGCGTCCTCCTACTACGAGCAGTACTTC. The variable domain in full, completed from reference TRBV19 and TRBJ2-7, reads DGGITQSPKYLFRKEGQNVTLSCEQNLNHDAMYWYRQDPGQGLRLIYYSQIVNDFQKGDIAEGYSVSREKKESFPLTVTSAQKNPTAFYLCASTASSYYEQYFGPGTRLTVT.

The chain employs TRBV6-5 and TRBJ1-2; 7 positions match TRBD1. CDR3 length: 13 amino acids. Germline CDR1 is MNHEY and CDR2 is SVGAGI. Trimming took 8 bases from V and 3 from J; bases not matched to a gene: 6. CDR3 nucleotides: TGTGCCAGCGGAGGACAGGACTACTATGGCTACACCTTC. It specifies CASGGQDYYGYTF.

This clone was observed a few times. The genes are TRBV13 and TRBJ2-1; D gene unclear. The CDR3 is 11 amino acids. Trimming shortened V by 3 bases and J by 7 bases, and 4 bases separated the two germline ends. Germline CDR1 reads PRHDT; CDR2 reads FYEKMQ (reference sequence). The CDR3 DNA follows: TGTGCCAGCAGCTTCTATAATGAGCAGTTCTTC. This codes for CASSFYNEQFF.

V gene TRBV28 combines with J gene TRBJ2-7, with D possibly TRBD1 on 5 matching bases. This CDR3 contains 12 residues. Germline values: CDR1 MDHEN, CDR2 SYDVKM. V dropped 5 bases and J dropped 3 bases, with 8 bases sitting between them. Written as DNA, the CDR3 is TGTGCCAGCAGTCGACAGTTCTACGAGCAGTACTTC. It specifies CASSRQFYEQYF.

This clone came up once. The V and J genes are TRBV5-1 and TRBJ1-1; TRBD1 matches at 9 bases. This CDR3 contains 16 residues. CDR1 is SGHRS, CDR2 YFSETQ, per germline. The trim removed 3 bases at V and 4 bases at J, leaving 10 bases unmatched. The CDR3 sequence is CASSWIGDREATEAFF. Here the CDR3 DNA reads TGCGCCAGCAGCTGGATCGGGGACAGGGAGGCCACTGAAGCTTTCTTT. Together with reference TRBV5-1 and TRBJ1-1, the CDR3 gives the full variable domain: KAGVTQTPRYLIKTRGQQVTLSCSPISGHRSVSWYQQTPGQGLQFLFEYFSETQRNKGNFPGRFSGRQFSNSRSEMNVSTLELGDSALYLCASSWIGDREATEAFFGQGTRLTVV.

The table lists this clone with a few counts. This sequence joins TRBV10-3 and TRBJ1-4; weak D call: TRBD1 (5 bases). The CDR3 is made up of 13 amino acids. Trimming stripped 2 bases from V and 7 bases from J, with 8 bases between. Looked up from germline, CDR1 is ENHRY and CDR2 is SYGVKD. In DNA, the CDR3 is TGTGCCATCAGTGAGAGGGGTGGTGAAAAACTGTTTTTT. Amino acids: CAISERGGEKLFF.

V gene TRBV18 combines with J gene TRBJ1-1; no clear D gene. There are 13 residues in the CDR3. V gave up 2 bases and J gave up 5 bases, with 9 bases separating them. CDR1 KGHSH and CDR2 LQKENI come from the germline V gene. CDR3 amino acids: CASSPRATTEAFF. CDR3 nucleotides: TGTGCCAGCTCACCAAGGGCGACAACTGAAGCTTTCTTT. Full variable domain (outside the CDR3, taken from reference TRBV18 and TRBJ1-1): NAGVMQNPRHLVRRRGQEARLRCSPMKGHSHVYWYRQLPEEGLKFMVYLQKENIIDESGMPKERFSAEFPKEGPSILRIQQVVRGDSAAYFCASSPRATTEAFFGQGTRLTVV.

The rearrangement joins TRBV7-3 to TRBJ2-1; D may be TRBD2 (5 bases). Germline CDR1 is SGHTA and CDR2 is FQGTGA. The V and J ends lost 5 bases and 6 bases respectively, with 20 bases between them. This CDR3 contains 16 residues. DNA for the CDR3: TGTGCCAGCAGCCCGACTACGTCAAGGAGTATCAATGAGCAGTTCTTC. This sequence encodes CASSPTTSRSINEQFF.

This CDR3 reads CASSQGGKAKNIQYF. CDR3 bases: TGTGCCAGTAGTCAGGGGGGCAAGGCCAAAAACATTCAGTACTTC. V gene TRBV19 combines with J gene TRBJ2-4; D is perhaps TRBD1 (7 bases). V lost 5 bases to trimming and J lost 1 base, with 12 bases between them. Germline loops: CDR1 LNHDA, CDR2 SQIVND (reference sequence). The CDR3 sequence is 15 residues long.

The chain links TRBV6-5 to TRBJ2-2, with D perhaps matching TRBD2 (5 bases). V lost 8 bases and J 0 bases, leaving 16 bases between the germline ends. Germline lookup yields CDR1 MNHEY and CDR2 SVGAGI. The CDR3 length is 16 residues. CDR3 in amino acids: CASGSPRGSNTGELFF. As DNA, the CDR3 is TGTGCCAGCGGTTCTCCTCGGGGATCGAACACCGGGGAGCTGTTTTTT.

This CDR3 is CASSLDREIGYTF. As DNA, the CDR3 is TGTGCCAGTAGTCTGGACAGGGAAATCGGCTACACCTTC. The chain employs TRBV19 and TRBJ1-2; TRBD1 aligns across 8 bases. Per the germline V gene, CDR1 is LNHDA and CDR2 is SQIVND (reference sequence). The CDR3 totals 13 residues. After removal of 5 bases from V and 8 bases from J, the junction contained 7 bases not matched to a gene.

A few counts support this clone. The V call is TRBV18, the J call TRBJ1-1, with D possibly matching TRBD1 (5 bases). The V and J ends lost 4 bases and 6 bases respectively, with 12 bases between them. CDR3 length: 13 amino acids. CDR1 and CDR2 (germline): KGHSH, LQKENI. CDR3 loop: CASSLDSSSEAFF. The CDR3 nucleotides read TGTGCCAGCTCACTAGACAGTAGCTCTGAAGCTTTCTTT.

The CDR3 region is CASIPMARGPNEKLFF. As DNA, the CDR3 is TGTGCCAGCATTCCAATGGCCAGGGGACCTAATGAAAAACTGTTTTTT. The chain has TRBV28 and TRBJ1-4; maybe TRBD1 (6 bases). V lost 7 bases and J lost 3, with 18 bases in between. Germline values: CDR1 MDHEN, CDR2 SYDVKM. This CDR3 has 16 residues.

The gene calls are TRBV10-1 and TRBJ2-7, with 9 bases fitting TRBD1. The CDR3 spans 15 residues. Germline assignment: CDR1 WNHNN and CDR2 SYGVQD (reference sequence). V gave up 2 bases and J gave up 1 base; unmatched junction bases: 3. The CDR3 DNA sequence: TGCGCCAGCAGTGAGACCGGGACAGGGTCCTACGAGCAGTACTTC. Translating gives CASSETGTGSYEQYF.

This clone was recorded at least ten times. This rearrangement joins TRBV7-3 to TRBJ2-2; TRBD1 matches at 9 bases. This CDR3 contains 16 residues. The germline V gene has CDR1 SGHTA and CDR2 FQGTGA. V shed 2 bases and J 7 bases; nucleotides not matched to a gene: 8. The CDR3 nucleotides are TGTGCCAGCAGCTTATCCCCGACAGGGGGTATCGGGGAGCTGTTTTTT. Translation gives CASSLSPTGGIGELFF.

The genes are TRBV7-2 and TRBJ1-1; D call uncertain. The germline CDR1 and CDR2 sequences are SGHTA and FQGNSA. The CDR3 is 12 amino acids. V gave up 3 bases and J gave up 4 bases, with 6 bases separating them. CDR3 sequence (DNA): TGTGCCAGCAGCTTGTTGGGCACTGAAGCTTTCTTT. Encoded protein: CASSLLGTEAFF.

The gene calls are TRBV6-5 and TRBJ1-2, with a tentative D call TRBD1 (5 bases). The CDR3 is 13 residues long. V was trimmed by 8 bases and J by 4 bases, leaving 14 bases between them. Germline V gene data show CDR1 as MNHEY and CDR2 as SVGAGI. The CDR3 DNA sequence: TGTGCCAGCCGGGGGGGAGAAATCTATGGCTACACCTTC. It yields the protein CASRGGEIYGYTF.

The chain has TRBV27 and TRBJ2-7; D remains unclear. Germline assignment: CDR1 MNHEY and CDR2 SMNVEV (reference sequence). The CDR3 runs 12 residues. Trimming removed 4 bases at V and 0 bases at J, with 4 bases between. In nucleotides, the CDR3 is TGTGCCAGCAGTTCGTACTCCTACGAGCAGTACTTC. Translation gives CASSSYSYEQYF.

V gene TRBV30 combines with J gene TRBJ1-5, with D uncertain. The CDR3 totals 12 residues. The germline gives CDR1 GTSNPN, CDR2 SVGIG (reference sequence). Trimming pared 2 bases from V and 6 bases from J, leaving 8 bases between. The CDR3 is CAWSKKGQPQHF. Written as DNA, the CDR3 is TGTGCCTGGAGTAAAAAGGGTCAGCCCCAGCATTTT. Looking up the rest from reference TRBV30 and TRBJ1-5 gives the full variable domain: SQTIHQWPATLVQPVGSPLSLECTVEGTSNPNLYWYRQAAGRGLQLLFYSVGIGQISSEVPQNLSASRPQDRQFILSSKKLLLSDSGFYLCAWSKKGQPQHFGDGTRLSIL.

The rearrangement uses TRBV9 and TRBJ2-5; 9 bases are shared with TRBD1. There are 16 residues in the CDR3. The V gene's germline CDR1 is SGDLS and CDR2 YYNGEE. Trimming removed 0 bases from V and 1 base from J; junction bases left unmatched: 4. The CDR3 nucleotides are TGTGCCAGCAGCGTAGCCACAGGGGGCACCCAAGAGACCCAGTACTTC. It codes for CASSVATGGTQETQYF.

This sequence joins TRBV6-1 and TRBJ2-7; the D is unclear. This CDR3 is 11 amino acids long. V lost 4 bases, J lost 10 bases, and 11 bases lay in between. Germline-derived CDR1 and CDR2 are MNHNS and SASEGT. The CDR3 region has the DNA TGTGCCAGCAGTGGGGGAACTCTCCAGTACTTC. The encoded protein is CASSGGTLQYF.

Concerning this clone: Possible read error: a much larger clone is one base away. Other nucleotide sequences from this sample produce the same CDR3. The chain couples TRBV6-1 to TRBJ1-2, with D perhaps TRBD1 (6 bases). Germline V lookup: CDR1 MNHNS, CDR2 SASEGT. CDR3 length: 14 amino acids. The ends were cut back, 5 bases at V and 1 base at J, with 11 bases in the middle. This CDR3 reads CASSPTGINYGYTF. CDR3 sequence (DNA): TGTGCCAGCAGTCCGACAGGTATTAACTATGGCTACACCTTC.

The V gene is TRBV5-1, the J gene TRBJ1-5; the D is unclear. From germline, CDR1 is SGHRS and CDR2 YFSETQ. Deletions cut 2 bases from V and 7 bases from J, with 13 bases between. This CDR3 region has 14 residues. CDR3 loop: CASSFLGEGQPQHF. The CDR3 DNA reads as TGCGCCAGCAGCTTCCTCGGTGAAGGGCAGCCCCAGCATTTT.

The chain recombines TRBV5-6 with TRBJ1-1; 7 bases fit TRBD1. V dropped 6 bases and J dropped 1; count of bases not matched to a gene: 9. CDR1 and CDR2 from the germline V gene are SGHDT and YYEEEE. This CDR3 is built from 15 residues. The DNA of the CDR3 is TGTGCCAGCACCCAGAAGGACAGGAGGAACACTGAAGCTTTCTTT. Its protein product is CASTQKDRRNTEAFF.

Comments on this clone: An end of the junction differs from the germline gene, which may be a read error. The chain has TRBV9 and TRBJ1-4; D is undetermined. Germline V gene data show CDR1 as SGDLS and CDR2 as YYNGEE. This CDR3 is 8 amino acids long. The CDR3 coding sequence is TGTGCCAGCCTCCCCCGCCGTTTT. Protein sequence: CASLPRRF.

This clone appeared many times. V and J are TRBV5-1 and TRBJ2-3; 11 nucleotides align to TRBD2. Germline V CDR1 and CDR2: SGHRS, YFSETQ. This CDR3 region has 16 residues. J lost 2 bases, V lost 3 bases, and 5 bases had no gene match. In DNA, the CDR3 is TGCGCCAGCAGCTCGGGACTAGCGGACAACACAGATACGCAGTATTTT. This encodes CASSSGLADNTDTQYF.